This T cell receptor (beta chain) comes out of a study of Ad26.COV2.S vaccination and SARS-CoV-2 variants. The repertoire was sequenced with immunoSEQ multiplex PCR; TCRdb's copy has only in-frame clones and lacks some. This sample has 350,000 to 550,000 clones, with 75% to 90% found just once. The treatment here: around 19 received Ad26.COV2.S at low or high dose, single or two shots; roughly five received placebo; per-sample allocation not given. Collection of the samples took place on day 63 after the first injection of vaccine or placebo. Whole-study findings and limits: Reportedly, spike-specific CD8+ and CD4+ T cell responses achieved substantial breadth once vaccination had taken place.

Note on this clone: Its matching antigen is unknown.

The CDR3 totals 14 residues. V gave up 5 bases and J gave up 3 bases; unmatched junction bases: 6. Germline CDR1 reads MNHEY; CDR2 reads SVGAGI. This TCR was recovered from a person aged 18-65 years who received the Ad26.COV2.S COVID-19 vaccine or a placebo. The chain has TRBV6-5 and TRBJ1-2; 7 positions agree with TRBD1. The specimen was peripheral blood, collected in a trial of Ad26.COV2.S vaccine versus placebo. CDR3 sequence: CASSHRGSDYGYTF. DNA of the CDR3: TGTGCCAGCAGTCACAGGGGTTCGGACTATGGCTACACCTTC.